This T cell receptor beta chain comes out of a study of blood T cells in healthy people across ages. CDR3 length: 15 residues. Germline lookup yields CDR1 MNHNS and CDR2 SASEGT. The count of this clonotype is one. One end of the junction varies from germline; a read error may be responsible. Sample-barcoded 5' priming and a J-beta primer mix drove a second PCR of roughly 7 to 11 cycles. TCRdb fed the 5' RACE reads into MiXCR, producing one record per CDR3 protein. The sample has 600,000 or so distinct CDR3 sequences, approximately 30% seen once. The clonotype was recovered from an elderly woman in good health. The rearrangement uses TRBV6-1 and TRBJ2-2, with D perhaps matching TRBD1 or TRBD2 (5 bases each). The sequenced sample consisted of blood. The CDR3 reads CANSDRLWGTGELFF. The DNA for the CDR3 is TGTGCCAACAGTGACCGGTTATGGGGGACCGGGGAGCTGTTTTTT.